This TCR beta chain came from a study of T cells in Graves' hyperthyroidism and ophthalmopathy. The wider study: Blood from the periphery was taken at initial diagnosis, before any treatment.

Amplified TCR beta CDR3 regions came from RNA transcripts. RT-PCR in the first round (using the HTBI primer set) targeted the TCR CDR3. TCRdb re-analysed the multiplex PCR reads in MiXCR, keeping a single row per CDR3 protein. The sample includes around 720,000 distinct CDR3 sequences, about 35% of them seen just once. This CDR3 contains 14 residues. Germline-derived CDR1 and CDR2 are ENHRY and SYGVKD. Deletions cut 2 bases from V and 11 bases from J, with 18 bases between. This clonotype was counted many times. The sample comprised blood. The chain employs TRBV10-3 and TRBJ1-1; D is undetermined. The source of this sequence is a woman in her 40s with Graves' hyperthyroidism. As DNA, the CDR3 is TGTGCCATCAGTGAGCCCCCCGGTCCGCAAAAGGCTTTCTTT. Its translation is CAISEPPGPQKAFF.